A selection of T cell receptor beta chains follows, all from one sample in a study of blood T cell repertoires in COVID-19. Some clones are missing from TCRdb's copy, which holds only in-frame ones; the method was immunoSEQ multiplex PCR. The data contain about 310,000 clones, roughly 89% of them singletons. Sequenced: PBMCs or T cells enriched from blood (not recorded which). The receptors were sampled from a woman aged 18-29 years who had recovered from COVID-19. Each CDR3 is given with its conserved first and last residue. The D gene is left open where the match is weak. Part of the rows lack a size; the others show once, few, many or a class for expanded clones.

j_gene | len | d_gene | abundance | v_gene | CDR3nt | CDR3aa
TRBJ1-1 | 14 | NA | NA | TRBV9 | TGTGCCAGCAGCGCCCGACAGGCCAGCGCTGAAGCTTTCTTT | CASSARQASAEAFF
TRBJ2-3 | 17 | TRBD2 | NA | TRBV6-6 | TGTGCCAGCAGACGAACTAGCGGCCCAGATAGCACAGATACGCAGTATTTT | CASRRTSGPDSTDTQYF
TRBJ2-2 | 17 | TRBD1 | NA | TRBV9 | TGTGCCAGCAGCGTATCCTCAGGGACAGTCAGGGCCGGGGAGCTGTTTTTT | CASSVSSGTVRAGELFF
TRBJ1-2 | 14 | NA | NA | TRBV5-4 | TGTGCCAGCACCCTTGGGCAGGGTGACTATGGCTACACCTTC | CASTLGQGDYGYTF
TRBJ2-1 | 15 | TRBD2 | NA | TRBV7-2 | TGTGCCAGCAGCCTAGAGCGGGATTTATACAATGAGCAGTTCTTC | CASSLERDLYNEQFF
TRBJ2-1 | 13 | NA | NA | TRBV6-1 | TGTGCCAGCAGTGAAGATTCAGTCAATGAGCAGTTCTTC | CASSEDSVNEQFF
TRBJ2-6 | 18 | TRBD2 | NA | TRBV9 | TGTGCCAGCAGCGTAGGTAGCGGGAGCGTCTCTGGGGCCAACGTCCTGACTTTC | CASSVGSGSVSGANVLTF
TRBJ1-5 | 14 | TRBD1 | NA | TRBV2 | TGTGCCAGCACCGACAGGGGAGCGAATCAGCCCCAGCATTTT | CASTDRGANQPQHF
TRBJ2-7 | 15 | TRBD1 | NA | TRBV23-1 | TGCGCCAGCATAACTTCCGGGACAGGCTCCTACGAGCAGTACTTC | CASITSGTGSYEQYF
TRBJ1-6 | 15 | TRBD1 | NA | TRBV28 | TGTGCCAGCAGTTTCCGGACAGGGGGAAATTCACCCCTCCACTTT | CASSFRTGGNSPLHF
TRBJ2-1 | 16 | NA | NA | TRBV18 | TGTGCCAGCTCAACCCCCCGGGTAAGCTCCTACAATGAGCAGTTCTTC | CASSTPRVSSYNEQFF
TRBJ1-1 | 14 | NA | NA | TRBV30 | TGTGCCTGGGGCAGGGGTCGCATGAACACTGAAGCTTTCTTT | CAWGRGRMNTEAFF
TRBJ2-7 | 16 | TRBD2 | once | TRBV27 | TGTGCCAGCAGTACCAGGACTAGCGGGGGTAACTACGAGCAGTACTTC | CASSTRTSGGNYEQYF
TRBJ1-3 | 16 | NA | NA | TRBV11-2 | TGTGCCAGCAGCTTAGGGGGCAGGGCATTCCCCGGGACCATATATTTT | CASSLGGRAFPGTIYF
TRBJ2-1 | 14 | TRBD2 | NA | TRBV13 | TGTGCCAGCAGGCCGGGGGGGATGGCAAATGAGCAGTTCTTC | CASRPGGMANEQFF
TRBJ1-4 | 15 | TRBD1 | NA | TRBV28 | TGTGCCAGCAGTCCCCTTACAGGGGGCAGTGAAAAACTGTTTTTT | CASSPLTGGSEKLFF
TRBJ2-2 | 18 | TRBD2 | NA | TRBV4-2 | TGTGCCAGCAGCCAAGATCTCGGCGGGAGTGGGAACACCGGGGAGCTGTTTTTT | CASSQDLGGSGNTGELFF
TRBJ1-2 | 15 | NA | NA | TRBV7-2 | TGTGCCAGCAGCTTAGCGGGCAGGGTGAACTATGGCTACACCTTC | CASSLAGRVNYGYTF
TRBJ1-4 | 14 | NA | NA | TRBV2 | TGTGCCAGCAGGATGATACAGGGAAGGGAAAAACTGTTTTTT | CASRMIQGREKLFF
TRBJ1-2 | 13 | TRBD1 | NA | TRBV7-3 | TGTGCCAGCAGCTTAGAACAGGGGGCCGGCTACACCTTC | CASSLEQGAGYTF
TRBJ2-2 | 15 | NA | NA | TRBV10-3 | TGTGCCTCCCGTACGGGGAACCGGAACACCGGGGAGCTGTTTTTT | CASRTGNRNTGELFF
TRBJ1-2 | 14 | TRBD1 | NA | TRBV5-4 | TGTGCCAGCAGCTTGTGGCAGGGGGCTCTTGGCTACACCTTC | CASSLWQGALGYTF
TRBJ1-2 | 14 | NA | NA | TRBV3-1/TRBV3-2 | TGTGCCAGCAGCCAAGAGTTCACATTCCCCGGCTACACCTTC | CASSQEFTFPGYTF
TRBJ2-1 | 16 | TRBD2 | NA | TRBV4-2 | TGTGCCAGCAGCCAAGAAGGTAGCGGGGGGGTTAATGAGCAGTTCTTC | CASSQEGSGGVNEQFF
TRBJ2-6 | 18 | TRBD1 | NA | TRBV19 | TGTGCCAGTAGTATAGGGGACAGGGTTCTATGGGGGGCCAACGTCCTGACTTTC | CASSIGDRVLWGANVLTF
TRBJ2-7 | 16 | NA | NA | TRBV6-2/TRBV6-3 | TGTGCCAGCAGTTACTCCCTCGGGACTCCAGGCCACGAGCAGTACTTC | CASSYSLGTPGHEQYF
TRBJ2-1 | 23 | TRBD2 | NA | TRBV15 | TGTGCCACCAGCAGAGAAGGGGTAGGGTCGGCTAGCGGTTATGGGGACCCCTACAATGAGCAGTTCTTC | CATSREGVGSASGYGDPYNEQFF
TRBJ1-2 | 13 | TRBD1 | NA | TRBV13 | TGTGCCAGCAGCCATACAGGGGGGTATGGCTACACCTTC | CASSHTGGYGYTF
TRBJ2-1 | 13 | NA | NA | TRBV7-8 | TGTGCCAGCAGCCAACTTAGGGGGAATGAGCAGTTCTTC | CASSQLRGNEQFF
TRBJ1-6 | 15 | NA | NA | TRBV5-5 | TGTGCCAGCAGCTTGGGCCTGGGGCTCACGTCACCCCTCCACTTT | CASSLGLGLTSPLHF
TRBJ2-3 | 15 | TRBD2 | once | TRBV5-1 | TGCGCCAGCAGCTTGAGGCTAGCGGGAGAAGGTACGCAGTATTTT | CASSLRLAGEGTQYF
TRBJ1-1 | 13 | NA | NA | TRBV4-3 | TGCGCCAGCAGCCAAACCCGACAGGCCGAAGCTTTCTTT | CASSQTRQAEAFF
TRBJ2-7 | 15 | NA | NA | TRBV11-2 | TGTGCCAGCAGCCTCCGGTCTGGACTCTCCTACGAGCAGTACTTC | CASSLRSGLSYEQYF
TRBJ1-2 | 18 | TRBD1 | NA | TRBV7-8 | TGTGCCAGCAGCTTAGGCAGGGGGCTCCCAGCGCTTAACTATGGCTACACCTTC | CASSLGRGLPALNYGYTF
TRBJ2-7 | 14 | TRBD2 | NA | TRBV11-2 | TGTGCCAGCAGCTCGGGGGGGTACTCCTACGAGCAGTACTTC | CASSSGGYSYEQYF
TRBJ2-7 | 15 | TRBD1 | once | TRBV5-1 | TGCGCCAGCAGCTTGGCCCAGGGGGCTAAATACGAGCAGTACTTC | CASSLAQGAKYEQYF
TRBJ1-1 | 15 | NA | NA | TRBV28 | TGTGCCAGCAAACTTCCGGGACCCGGGGGCACTGAAGCTTTCTTT | CASKLPGPGGTEAFF
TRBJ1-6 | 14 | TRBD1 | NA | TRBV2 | TGTGCCAGCAGTGTAGGGACAGGGCGGTCACCCCTCCACTTT | CASSVGTGRSPLHF
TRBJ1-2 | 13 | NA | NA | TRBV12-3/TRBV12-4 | TGTGCCAGCAGCTCGACAGTTAACTATGGCTACACCTTC | CASSSTVNYGYTF
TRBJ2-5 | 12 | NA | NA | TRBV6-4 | TGTGCCAGCAGTGACCCTCAAGAGTCCCAGTACTTC | CASSDPQESQYF
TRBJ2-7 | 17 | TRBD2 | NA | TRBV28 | TGTGCCAGCAGTTTGGGGCTAGCGGGAGTTGAGACCTACGAGCAGTACTTC | CASSLGLAGVETYEQYF
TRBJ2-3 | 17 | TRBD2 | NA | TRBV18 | TGTGCCAGCTCACCAAAAGCGTCTAGCGGTAGCACAGATACGCAGTATTTT | CASSPKASSGSTDTQYF
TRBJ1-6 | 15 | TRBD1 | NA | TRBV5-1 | TGCGCCAGCAGCTGGGACAGGGACGGAATTCGGCCCCTCCACTTT | CASSWDRDGIRPLHF
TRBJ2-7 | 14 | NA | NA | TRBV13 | TGTGCCAGCTCTATCTGGGTCAGGGGTCGAGAGCAGTACTTC | CASSIWVRGREQYF
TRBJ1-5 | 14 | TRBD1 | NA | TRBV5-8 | TGTGCCAGCAGCCGGAGACAGGGAGGACAGCCCCAGCATTTT | CASSRRQGGQPQHF
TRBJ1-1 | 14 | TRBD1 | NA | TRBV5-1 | TGCGCCAGCAGCCTAGGACAGGTGGACACTGAAGCTTTCTTT | CASSLGQVDTEAFF
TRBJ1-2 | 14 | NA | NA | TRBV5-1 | TGCGCCAGCAGCTTGGGGCAGGGGTGGTATGGCTACACCTTC | CASSLGQGWYGYTF
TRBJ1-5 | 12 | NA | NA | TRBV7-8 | TGTGCCAGCAGCTTACAGGGTCAGCCCCAGCATTTT | CASSLQGQPQHF
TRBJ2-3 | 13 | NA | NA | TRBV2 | TGTGCCAGCAGTCCGACACTAGGAACGCCGAAGTATTTT | CASSPTLGTPKYF
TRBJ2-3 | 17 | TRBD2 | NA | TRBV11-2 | TGTGCCAGCAATCCTAGTCGGCTAGCGGGGGGGCGCGATACGCAGTATTTT | CASNPSRLAGGRDTQYF
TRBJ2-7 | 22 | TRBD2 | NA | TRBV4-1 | TGCGCCAGCAGCCTCCGGGAAACTTCACCGGGACTAGCGGGAGGATACCCCTACGAGCAGTACTTC | CASSLRETSPGLAGGYPYEQYF
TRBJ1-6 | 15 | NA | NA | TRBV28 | TGTGCCAGCAGTTTGGGGAGCTCCTATAATTCACCCCTCCACTTT | CASSLGSSYNSPLHF
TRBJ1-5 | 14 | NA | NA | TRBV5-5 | TGTGCCAGCAGCTATAGCCTTAGCAATCAGCCCCAGCATTTT | CASSYSLSNQPQHF
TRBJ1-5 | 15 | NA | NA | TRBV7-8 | TGTGCCAGCAGCTTTGCGTTGCAGTGGGGCCAGCCCCAGCATTTT | CASSFALQWGQPQHF